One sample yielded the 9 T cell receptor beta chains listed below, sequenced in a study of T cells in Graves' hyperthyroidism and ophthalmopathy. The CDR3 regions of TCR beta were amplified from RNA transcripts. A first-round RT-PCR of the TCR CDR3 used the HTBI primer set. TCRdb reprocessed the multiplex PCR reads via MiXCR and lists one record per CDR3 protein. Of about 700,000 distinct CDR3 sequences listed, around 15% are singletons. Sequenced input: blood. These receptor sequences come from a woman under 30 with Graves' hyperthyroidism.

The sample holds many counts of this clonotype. CDR3 bases: TGTGCCAGCAGAGGTGGAGATACGCAGTATTTT. Its protein product is CASRGGDTQYF. The chain joins TRBV3-1 to TRBJ2-3; D unclear. Trimming stripped 6 bases from V and 5 bases from J, with 6 bases between. CDR1 and CDR2 from the germline V gene are LGHDT and YNNKEL (reference sequence). The CDR3 extends over 11 amino acids.

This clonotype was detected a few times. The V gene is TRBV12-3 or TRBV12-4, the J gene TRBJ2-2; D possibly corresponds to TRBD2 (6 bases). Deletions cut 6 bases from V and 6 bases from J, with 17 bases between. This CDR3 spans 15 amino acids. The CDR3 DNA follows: TGTGCCAGCAGCAAAAAGGGAGGTTCCTCCGGGGAGCTGTTTTTT. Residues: CASSKKGGSSGELFF.

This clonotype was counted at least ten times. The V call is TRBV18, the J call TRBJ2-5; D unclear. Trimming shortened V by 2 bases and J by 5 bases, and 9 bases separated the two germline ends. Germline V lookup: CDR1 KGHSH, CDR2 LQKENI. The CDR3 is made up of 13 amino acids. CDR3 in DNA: TGTGCCAGCTCACCAGGGTTGAAGGAGACCCAGTACTTC. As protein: CASSPGLKETQYF.

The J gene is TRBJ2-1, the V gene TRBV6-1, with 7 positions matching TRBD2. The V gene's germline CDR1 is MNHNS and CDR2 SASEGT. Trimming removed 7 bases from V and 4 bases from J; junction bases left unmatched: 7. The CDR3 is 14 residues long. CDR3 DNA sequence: TGTGCCAGCACCCGGGGTAGCGGGTACAATGAGCAGTTCTTC. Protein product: CASTRGSGYNEQFF.

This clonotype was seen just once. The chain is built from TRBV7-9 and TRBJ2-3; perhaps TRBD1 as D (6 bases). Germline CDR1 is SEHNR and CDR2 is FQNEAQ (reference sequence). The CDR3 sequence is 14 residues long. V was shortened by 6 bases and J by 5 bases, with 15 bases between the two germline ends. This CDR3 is CASSSLIRGDTQYF. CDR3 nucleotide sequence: TGTGCCAGCAGTTCGTTAATCAGGGGAGATACGCAGTATTTT.

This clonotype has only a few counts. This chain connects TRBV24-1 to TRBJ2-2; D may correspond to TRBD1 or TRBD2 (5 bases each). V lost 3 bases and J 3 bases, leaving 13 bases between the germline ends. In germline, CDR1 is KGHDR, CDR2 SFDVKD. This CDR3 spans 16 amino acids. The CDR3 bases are TGTGCCACCAGTGATCCCGTGGGGGATTACACCGGGGAGCTGTTTTTT. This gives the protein CATSDPVGDYTGELFF.

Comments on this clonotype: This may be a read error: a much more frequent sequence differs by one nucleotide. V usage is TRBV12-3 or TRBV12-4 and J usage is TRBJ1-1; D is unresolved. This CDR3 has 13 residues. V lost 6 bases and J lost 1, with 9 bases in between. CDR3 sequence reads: CASRLHANTEAFF. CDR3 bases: TGTGCCAGCAGGCTGCATGCGAACACTGAAGCTTTCTTT.

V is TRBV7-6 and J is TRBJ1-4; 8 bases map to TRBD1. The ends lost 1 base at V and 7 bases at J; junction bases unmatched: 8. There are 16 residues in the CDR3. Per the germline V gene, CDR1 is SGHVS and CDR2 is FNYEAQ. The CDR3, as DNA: TGTGCCAGCAGCTTAGATCCCCCAGGGGGCCGTGAAAAACTGTTTTTT. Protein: CASSLDPPGGREKLFF.

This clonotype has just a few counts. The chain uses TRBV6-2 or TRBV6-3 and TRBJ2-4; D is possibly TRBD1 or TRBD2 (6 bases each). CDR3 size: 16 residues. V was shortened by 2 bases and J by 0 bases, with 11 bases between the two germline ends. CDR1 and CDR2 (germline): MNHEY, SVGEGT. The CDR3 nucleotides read TGTGCCAGCAGTTACCGAGGGGGACTAGCCAAAAACATTCAGTACTTC. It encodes CASSYRGGLAKNIQYF.